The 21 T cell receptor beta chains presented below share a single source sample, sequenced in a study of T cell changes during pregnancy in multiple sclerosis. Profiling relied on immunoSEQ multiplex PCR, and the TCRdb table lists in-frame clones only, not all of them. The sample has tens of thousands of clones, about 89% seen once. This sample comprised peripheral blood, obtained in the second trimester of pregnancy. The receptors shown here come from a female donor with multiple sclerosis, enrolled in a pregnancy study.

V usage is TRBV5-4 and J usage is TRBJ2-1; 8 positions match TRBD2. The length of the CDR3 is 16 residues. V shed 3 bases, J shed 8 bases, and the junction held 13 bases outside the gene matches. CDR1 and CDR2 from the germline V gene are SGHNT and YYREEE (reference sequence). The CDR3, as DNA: TGTGCCAGCAGCTCGGCGGGGGGCAGGGAAGGGCATGAGCAGTTCTTC. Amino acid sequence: CASSSAGGREGHEQFF.

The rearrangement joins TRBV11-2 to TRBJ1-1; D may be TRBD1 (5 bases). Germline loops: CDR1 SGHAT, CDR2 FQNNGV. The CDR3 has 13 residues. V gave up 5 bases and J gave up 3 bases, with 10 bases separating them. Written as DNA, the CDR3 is TGTGCCAGCAGCAGGGGAACGTACACTGAAGCTTTCTTT. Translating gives CASSRGTYTEAFF.

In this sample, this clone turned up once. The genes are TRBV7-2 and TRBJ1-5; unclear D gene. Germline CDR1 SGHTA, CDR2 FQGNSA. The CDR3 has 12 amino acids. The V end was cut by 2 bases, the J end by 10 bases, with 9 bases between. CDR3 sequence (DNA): TGTGCCAGCAGCTTACAAGCGGGACCCCAGCATTTT. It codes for CASSLQAGPQHF.

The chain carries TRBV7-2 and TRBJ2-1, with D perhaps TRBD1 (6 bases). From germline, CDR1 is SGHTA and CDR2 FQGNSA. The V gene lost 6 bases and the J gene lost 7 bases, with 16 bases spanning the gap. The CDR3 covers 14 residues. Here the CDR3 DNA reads TGTGCCAGCAGTCCTGCTGGGGGCCGGAATGAGCAGTTCTTC. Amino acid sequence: CASSPAGGRNEQFF.

The DNA of the CDR3 is TGTGCCAGCTCACCACCAGGGGGCTACGAGCAGTACTTC. It encodes CASSPPGGYEQYF. The chain links TRBV18 to TRBJ2-7; tentatively, D is TRBD1 (6 bases). V was trimmed by 0 bases and J by 3 bases, leaving 6 bases between them. From germline, CDR1 is KGHSH and CDR2 LQKENI. The CDR3 runs to 13 residues.

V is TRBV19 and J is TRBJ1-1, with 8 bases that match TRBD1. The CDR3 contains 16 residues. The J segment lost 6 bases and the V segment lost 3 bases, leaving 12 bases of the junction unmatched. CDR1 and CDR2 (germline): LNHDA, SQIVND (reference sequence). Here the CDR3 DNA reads TGTGCCAGTAGTATCATTGGGGCAGGGGGCTTAGCTGAAGCTTTCTTT. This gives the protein CASSIIGAGGLAEAFF.

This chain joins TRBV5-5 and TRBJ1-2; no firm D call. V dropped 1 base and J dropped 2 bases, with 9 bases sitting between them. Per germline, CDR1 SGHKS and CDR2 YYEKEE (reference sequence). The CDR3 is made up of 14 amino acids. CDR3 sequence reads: CASSLRTGNYGYTF. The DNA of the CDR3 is TGTGCCAGCAGCTTGAGGACGGGAAACTATGGCTACACCTTC. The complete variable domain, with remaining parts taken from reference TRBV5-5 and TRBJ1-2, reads DAGVTQSPTHLIKTRGQQVTLRCSPISGHKSVSWYQQVLGQGPQFIFQYYEKEERGRGNFPDRFSARQFPNYSSELNVNALLLGDSALYLCASSLRTGNYGYTFGSGTRLTVV.

The CDR3 region is CASSTRTGANTEAFF. The DNA of the CDR3 is TGTGCCAGTAGTACCCGGACAGGGGCGAACACTGAAGCTTTCTTT. This chain connects TRBV19 to TRBJ1-1; 9 nucleotides line up with TRBD1. This CDR3 has 15 residues. V dropped 4 bases and J dropped 1; count of bases not matched to a gene: 4. Germline-derived CDR1 and CDR2 are LNHDA and SQIVND (reference sequence).

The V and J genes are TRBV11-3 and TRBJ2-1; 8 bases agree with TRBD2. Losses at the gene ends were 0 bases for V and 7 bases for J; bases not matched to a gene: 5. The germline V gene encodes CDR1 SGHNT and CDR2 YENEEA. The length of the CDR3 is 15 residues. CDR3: CASSLDPGGLNEQFF. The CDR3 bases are TGTGCCAGCAGCTTAGATCCGGGGGGGCTTAATGAGCAGTTCTTC.

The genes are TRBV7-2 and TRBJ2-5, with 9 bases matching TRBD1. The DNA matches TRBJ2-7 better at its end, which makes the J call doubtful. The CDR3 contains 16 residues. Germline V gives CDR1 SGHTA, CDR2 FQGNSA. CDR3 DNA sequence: TGTGCCAGCAGCTTCTCGGACAGGGGATTTTCCTACGAGCAGTACTTC. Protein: CASSFSDRGFSYEQYF.

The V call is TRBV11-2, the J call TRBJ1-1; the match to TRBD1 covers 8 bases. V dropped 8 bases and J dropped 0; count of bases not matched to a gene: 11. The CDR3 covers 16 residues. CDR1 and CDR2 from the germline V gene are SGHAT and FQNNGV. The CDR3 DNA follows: TGTGCCAGCCTTGCGGGACAGGTATCGGTGAACACTGAAGCTTTCTTT. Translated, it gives CASLAGQVSVNTEAFF.

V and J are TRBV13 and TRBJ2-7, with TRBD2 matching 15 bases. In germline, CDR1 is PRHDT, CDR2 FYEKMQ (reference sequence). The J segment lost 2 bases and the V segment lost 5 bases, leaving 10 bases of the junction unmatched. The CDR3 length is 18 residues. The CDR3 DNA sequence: TGTGCCAGCAGCGTCGGGACTAGCGGGGGGCTTGGGGCCTACGAGCAGTACTTC. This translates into CASSVGTSGGLGAYEQYF.

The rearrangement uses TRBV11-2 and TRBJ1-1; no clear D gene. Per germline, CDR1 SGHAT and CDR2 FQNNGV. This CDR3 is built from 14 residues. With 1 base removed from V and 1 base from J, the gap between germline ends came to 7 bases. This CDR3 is CASSLVSGNTEAFF. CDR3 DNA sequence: TGTGCCAGCAGCTTAGTGTCAGGGAACACTGAAGCTTTCTTT.

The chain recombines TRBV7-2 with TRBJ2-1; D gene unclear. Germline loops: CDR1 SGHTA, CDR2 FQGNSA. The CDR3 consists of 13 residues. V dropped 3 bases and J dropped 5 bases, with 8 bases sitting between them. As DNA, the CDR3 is TGTGCCAGCAGCTTCTCGCGGAACAATGAGCAGTTCTTC. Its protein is CASSFSRNNEQFF.

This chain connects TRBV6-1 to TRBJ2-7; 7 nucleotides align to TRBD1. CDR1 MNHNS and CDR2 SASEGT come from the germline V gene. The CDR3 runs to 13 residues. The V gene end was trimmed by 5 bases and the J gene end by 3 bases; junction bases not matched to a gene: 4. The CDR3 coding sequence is TGTGCCAGCAGTAGGGACAGAGTCTACGAGCAGTACTTC. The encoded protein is CASSRDRVYEQYF.

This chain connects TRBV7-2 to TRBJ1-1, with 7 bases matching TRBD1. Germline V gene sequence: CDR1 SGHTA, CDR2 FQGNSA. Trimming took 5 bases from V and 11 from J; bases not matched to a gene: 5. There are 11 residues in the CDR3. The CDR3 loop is CASSVTRGAFF. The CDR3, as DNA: TGTGCCAGCAGCGTAACCAGGGGGGCTTTCTTT. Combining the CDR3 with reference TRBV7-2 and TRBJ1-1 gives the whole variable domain GAGVSQSPSNKVTEKGKDVELRCDPISGHTALYWYRQSLGQGLEFLIYFQGNSAPDKSGLPSDRFSAERTGGSVSTLTIQRTQQEDSAVYLCASSVTRGAFFGQGTRLTVV.

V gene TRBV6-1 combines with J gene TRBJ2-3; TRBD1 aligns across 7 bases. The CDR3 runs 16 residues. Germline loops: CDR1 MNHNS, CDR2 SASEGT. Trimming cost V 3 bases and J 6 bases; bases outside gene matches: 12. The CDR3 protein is CASSEEDRLRWDTQYF. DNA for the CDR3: TGTGCCAGCAGTGAGGAGGACAGGCTGAGGTGGGATACGCAGTATTTT.

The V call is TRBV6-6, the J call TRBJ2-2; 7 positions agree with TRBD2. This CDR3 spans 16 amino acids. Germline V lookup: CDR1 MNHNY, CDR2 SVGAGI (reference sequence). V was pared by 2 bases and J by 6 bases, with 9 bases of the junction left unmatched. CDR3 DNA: TGTGCCAGCAGTTACCCTTGGGGGGGGGACGCCGGGGAGCTGTTTTTT. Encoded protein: CASSYPWGGDAGELFF.

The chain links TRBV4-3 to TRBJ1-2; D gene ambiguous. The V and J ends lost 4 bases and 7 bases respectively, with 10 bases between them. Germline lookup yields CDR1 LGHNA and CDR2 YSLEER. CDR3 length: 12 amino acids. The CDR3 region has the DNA TGCGCCAGCAGCCGATCCGAGGGTGGCTACACCTTC. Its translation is CASSRSEGGYTF.

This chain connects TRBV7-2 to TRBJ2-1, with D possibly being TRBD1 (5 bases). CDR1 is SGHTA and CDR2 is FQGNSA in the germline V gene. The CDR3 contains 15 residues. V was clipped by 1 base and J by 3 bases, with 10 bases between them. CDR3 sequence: CASSLESQGYNEQFF. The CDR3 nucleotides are TGTGCCAGCAGCTTAGAGTCTCAGGGCTACAATGAGCAGTTCTTC.

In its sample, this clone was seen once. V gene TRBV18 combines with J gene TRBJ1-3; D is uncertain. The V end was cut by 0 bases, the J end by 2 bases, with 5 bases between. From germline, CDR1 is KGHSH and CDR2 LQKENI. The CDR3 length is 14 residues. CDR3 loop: CASSPPPAGNTIYF. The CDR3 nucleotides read TGTGCCAGCTCACCACCCCCAGCTGGAAACACCATATATTTT.